The rows below give T cell receptor beta chains drawn from one sample of a study of response to subunit inactivated influenza vaccine. MiXCR was run by TCRdb on the RT-PCR reads, yielding one entry per CDR3 protein. The sample carries roughly 540,000 distinct CDR3 sequences, less than 25% recorded once. The sample was also linked to a second study, of T cells expressing NK-cell markers.

The sample here was CD4+ T cells sorted from PBMCs, taken 11 to 12 days after vaccination. These TCRs come from a man between 50 and 59 years old who received an inactivated influenza vaccine. CDR3s include the opening cysteine and the closing phenylalanine or tryptophan. D genes are given only for firm matches. The size field is filled for only some rows; it gives once, few, many or a size class.

TRBJ2-7	NA	NA	TRBV4-3	TGCGCCAGCAGCCCTAGTATGGGTGGCTACGAGCAGTACTTC	CASSPSMGGYEQYF
TRBJ1-1	few	NA	TRBV12-3/TRBV12-4	TGTGCCAGCAGTTTAGCGTGGCCGGATGGCACTGAAGCTTTCTTT	CASSLAWPDGTEAFF
TRBJ2-1	NA	NA	TRBV5-1	TGCGCCAGCAGCCCCCCGTCCCCGGGGAATGAGCAGTTCTTC	CASSPPSPGNEQFF
TRBJ1-2	NA	NA	TRBV18	TGTGCCAGCTCAGGCCTAGTGGGATCAAGCTATGGCTACACCTTC	CASSGLVGSSYGYTF
TRBJ2-3	few	NA	TRBV10-3	TGTGCCATCAGTCCCAGGAGGGAGGGCACAGATACGCAGTATTTT	CAISPRREGTDTQYF
TRBJ1-2	many	TRBD1	TRBV12-3/TRBV12-4	TGTGCCAGCAGGCAAGGACAGGGGGCGGTTACTAACTATGGCTACACCTTC	CASRQGQGAVTNYGYTF
TRBJ1-1	few	NA	TRBV14	TGTGCCAGCAGCCATAACGTTAGATCTGAAGCTTTCTTT	CASSHNVRSEAFF
TRBJ2-1	few	NA	TRBV5-1	TGCGCCAGCAGCTTGGATCTAGCAGGGAGGAATGAGCAGTTCTTC	CASSLDLAGRNEQFF
TRBJ1-1	few	NA	TRBV29-1	TGCAGCGTTGAAGGAGGGCAGCTTTCTTATGGGGCTTTCTTT	CSVEGGQLSYGAFF
TRBJ2-7	NA	NA	TRBV30	TGTGCCGCCGGGGGCCTGGCCTTGGAGCAGTACTTC	CAAGGLALEQYF
TRBJ1-5	NA	NA	TRBV6-1	TGTGCCAGCACTACGGTACACGTGGGGCTGCAGCCCCAGCATTTT	CASTTVHVGLQPQHF
TRBJ1-3	few	NA	TRBV7-8	TGTGCCAGCAGCTCACAGTTGTCTGGAAACACCATATATTTT	CASSSQLSGNTIYF
TRBJ2-5	NA	TRBD1	TRBV5-1	TGCGCCAGCAACTCCGGACAGGGGGTGGAGACCCAGTACTTC	CASNSGQGVETQYF
TRBJ2-7	NA	TRBD2	TRBV5-6	TGTGCCAGCAGCTTGTTCTTTGGGACTAGCTTGGTCGAGCAGTACTTC	CASSLFFGTSLVEQYF
TRBJ2-7	NA	NA	TRBV6-2/TRBV6-3	TGTGCCAGCAGCGACCGGCTAGCCCCGAGCTCCTACGAGCAGTACTTC	CASSDRLAPSSYEQYF
TRBJ2-1	NA	TRBD1	TRBV18	TGTGCCAGCTCTCCCACAGGGGGAAACTACAATGAGCAGTTCTTC	CASSPTGGNYNEQFF
TRBJ2-2	many	TRBD2	TRBV29-1	TGCAGCGCGGGGACTAGCAGGACCGGGGAGCTGTTTTTT	CSAGTSRTGELFF